What follows are 2 T cell receptor beta chains derived from one specimen sequenced in a study of T cells in narcolepsy. The assay was immunoSEQ multiplex PCR, and TCRdb's table has in-frame clones only and misses some. The sample gives some 24,000 clones, 85% of which show up once; under 1.5% is in the top ten. The sequencing sample was made of CD45RA- memory CD4+ T cells from PBMCs. The source is a human donor with narcolepsy.

The chain recombines TRBV19 with TRBJ2-7; a possible D gene is TRBD2 (6 bases). The V gene's germline CDR1 is LNHDA and CDR2 SQIVND (reference sequence). CDR3 size: 14 residues. The V end lost 4 bases, the J end lost 2 bases, and 12 bases lay between the germline ends. CDR3 loop: CASSKPGLAYEQYF. The CDR3 coding sequence is TGTGCCAGTAGTAAACCGGGACTGGCCTACGAGCAGTACTTC.

The J gene is TRBJ2-1, the V gene TRBV6-4; 7 nucleotides align to TRBD2. Losses at the gene ends were 3 bases for V and 0 bases for J; bases not matched to a gene: 2. The CDR3 is made up of 15 amino acids. Germline-derived CDR1 and CDR2 are MRHNA and SNTAGT. CDR3 coding DNA: TGTGCCAGCAGTGAGGGCGGGGGCTCCTACAATGAGCAGTTCTTC. Translating gives CASSEGGGSYNEQFF.